The 20 T cell receptor beta chains below were found in one sample sequenced in a study of T cells in Graves' hyperthyroidism and ophthalmopathy (dated by TCRdb to 2018 to 2020). The protocol used for the library was multiplex PCR. The listed sequencing device is Illumina HiSeq 2000. The TCR beta CDR3 regions were amplified from RNA transcripts. The TCR CDR3 was subjected to a first round of RT-PCR using the HTBI primer set and the Qiagen OneStep RT-PCR kit. TCRdb reran the public reads through fastp at Q25 and MiXCR, keeping productive beta chains. Entries that share a CDR3 protein sequence are merged under the most common genes and DNA. In this sample the table shows 200,000 to 250,000 distinct CDR3 sequences, about 17% of which occur a single time. About 41% of the sample is held by the ten biggest clonotypes. The sample consisted of blood. These receptors were obtained from a man in his forties or fifties with Graves' hyperthyroidism.

This clonotype was seen ten or more times. This chain uses TRBV7-3 with TRBJ2-7; the D is unclear. The CDR3 spans 14 residues. The V gene lost 5 bases and the J gene lost 1 base, with 12 bases spanning the gap. Germline loops: CDR1 SGHTA, CDR2 FQGTGA. This CDR3 reads CASSPGPASYEQYF. Written as DNA, the CDR3 is TGTGCCAGCAGCCCGGGTCCGGCGTCCTACGAGCAGTACTTC.

This clonotype has just a few counts. This rearrangement joins TRBV6-1 to TRBJ2-2, with TRBD2 matching 7 bases. CDR1 and CDR2 from the germline V gene are MNHNS and SASEGT. This CDR3 has 14 amino acids. V lost 8 bases, J lost 5 bases, and 8 bases stayed unmatched. DNA of the CDR3: TGTGCCAGCCTGGGACTAAGAAGGACCGGGGAGCTGTTTTTT. Encoded protein: CASLGLRRTGELFF.

This clonotype has at least ten counts. The chain carries TRBV7-2 and TRBJ1-2; tentatively, D is TRBD1 (6 bases). Germline CDR1 SGHTA, CDR2 FQGNSA. The CDR3 totals 13 residues. V lost 5 bases, J lost 6 bases, and 13 bases lay in between. The CDR3 bases are TGTGCCAGCAGCGCATACAGGGTGGATGGCTACACCTTC. Amino acids: CASSAYRVDGYTF.

This clonotype was observed a few times. V gene TRBV9 combines with J gene TRBJ2-3, with 16 bases identical to TRBD2. Germline assignment: CDR1 SGDLS and CDR2 YYNGEE. This CDR3 has 17 residues. The ends lost 4 bases at V and 6 bases at J; junction bases unmatched: 8. CDR3 nucleotide sequence: TGTGCCAGCAGCCCTCCGGGACTAGCGGGGGGGCTGGATACGCAGTATTTT. It translates to CASSPPGLAGGLDTQYF.

This clonotype was seen ten or more times. The genes are TRBV20-1 and TRBJ1-5; maybe TRBD1 (5 bases). CDR1 DFQATT and CDR2 SNEGSKA come from the germline V gene (reference sequence). The CDR3 extends over 20 amino acids. V was shortened by 3 bases and J by 6 bases, with 33 bases between the two germline ends. This CDR3 reads CSASPVPQPGRGYISQPQHF. Here the CDR3 DNA reads TGCAGTGCTAGTCCGGTACCCCAACCGGGACGGGGATATATAAGTCAGCCCCAGCATTTT.

About this clonotype itself: A clone one base away is much larger, so this may be a read error. The rearrangement links TRBV6-4 to TRBJ1-1; the D is unclear. Trimming removed 6 bases from V and 0 bases from J, with 14 bases in between. Germline V CDR1 and CDR2: MRHNA, SNTAGT. The CDR3 runs 15 residues. This chain's CDR3 is CASRKTWEVNTEAFF. Written as DNA, the CDR3 is TGTGCCAGCAGAAAAACCTGGGAGGTGAACACTGAAGCTTTCTTT.

This clonotype has at least ten counts. This chain joins TRBV2 and TRBJ2-3, with 8 bases aligning to TRBD1. The J segment lost 2 bases and the V segment lost 3 bases, leaving 7 bases of the junction unmatched. The V gene's germline CDR1 is SNHLY and CDR2 FYNNEI. The CDR3 spans 16 residues. The CDR3 reads CASSELGQGFTDTQYF. Written as DNA, the CDR3 is TGTGCCAGCAGTGAGTTAGGACAGGGATTCACAGATACGCAGTATTTT.

This clonotype was counted at least ten times. The J gene is TRBJ2-2, the V gene TRBV2; D gene ambiguous. Per the germline V gene, CDR1 is SNHLY and CDR2 is FYNNEI. Trimming pared 7 bases from V and 2 bases from J, leaving 11 bases between. The CDR3 loop spans 14 amino acids. CDR3 sequence: CASTRAVNTGELFF. The CDR3 DNA reads TGTGCCAGCACCCGTGCGGTTAACACCGGGGAGCTGTTTTTT.

In its sample, this clonotype was seen many times. This chain links TRBV20-1 with TRBJ1-1; D is ambiguous. The germline V gene encodes CDR1 DFQATT and CDR2 SNEGSKA (reference sequence). The CDR3 is 14 residues long. The V end lost 4 bases, the J end lost 0 bases, and 12 bases lay between the germline ends. The chain's CDR3 is CSAILRTVNTEAFF. The CDR3 region has the DNA TGCAGTGCTATCCTCAGGACCGTGAACACTGAAGCTTTCTTT.

The gene calls are TRBV9 and TRBJ2-2; 11 bases map to TRBD2. Germline-derived CDR1 and CDR2 are SGDLS and YYNGEE. This CDR3 spans 17 amino acids. The V gene end was trimmed by 2 bases and the J gene end by 4 bases; junction bases not matched to a gene: 7. The CDR3 sequence: CASSVGSGGATTGELFF. The CDR3 coding sequence is TGTGCCAGCAGCGTTGGTAGCGGGGGGGCAACCACCGGGGAGCTGTTTTTT.

This clonotype has at least ten counts. This rearrangement joins TRBV6-1 to TRBJ1-5; tentatively, D is TRBD1 (5 bases). CDR3 length equals 13 residues. Trimming stripped 6 bases from V and 3 bases from J, with 9 bases between. Germline CDR1 reads MNHNS; CDR2 reads SASEGT. As DNA, the CDR3 is TGTGCCAGCAGGCCGACAGCCAATCAGCCCCAGCATTTT. Translated: CASRPTANQPQHF.

This clonotype was recorded a few times. Since a much larger clone is just one base distant, this may be a read error. The genes are TRBV7-2 and TRBJ2-5, with D possibly being TRBD2 (5 bases). Germline V gene data show CDR1 as SGHTA and CDR2 as FQGNSA. This CDR3 has 15 residues. Trimming left V 2 bases short and J 2 bases short, with 12 bases between. The CDR3 protein is CASSLRARVQETQYF. CDR3 nucleotide sequence: TGTGCCAGCAGCTTAAGAGCGAGGGTGCAAGAGACCCAGTACTTC. The full variable domain, its missing parts supplied by reference TRBV7-2 and TRBJ2-5, is GAGVSQSPSNKVTEKGKDVELRCDPISGHTALYWYRQSLGQGLEFLIYFQGNSAPDKSGLPSDRFSAERTGGSVSTLTIQRTQQEDSAVYLCASSLRARVQETQYFGPGTRLLVL.

The table lists this clonotype with many counts. The rearrangement uses TRBV2 and TRBJ1-2, with a weak D call TRBD1 (5 bases). Trimming cost V 9 bases and J 4 bases, with 15 bases left between them. Germline CDR1 SNHLY, CDR2 FYNNEI. The CDR3 totals 13 residues. CDR3 nucleotide sequence: TGTGCCAGTACCCTACAGGTCTTCTATGGCTACACCTTC. Residues: CASTLQVFYGYTF.

The CDR3 loop reads CASTSTPTNEKLFF. CDR3 bases: TGTGCCAGTACCTCAACACCCACTAATGAAAAACTGTTTTTT. The V gene is TRBV19, the J gene TRBJ1-4; D gene ambiguous. This CDR3 is 14 amino acids long. Germline lookup yields CDR1 LNHDA and CDR2 SQIVND (reference sequence). V dropped 7 bases and J dropped 2 bases, with 11 bases sitting between them.

This clonotype has only a few counts. The gene calls are TRBV7-8 and TRBJ2-7, with D perhaps matching TRBD2 (5 bases). The CDR3 is 15 amino acids. From germline, CDR1 is SGHVS and CDR2 FQNEAQ. Trimming took 1 base from V and 2 from J, leaving 12 bases between them. Here the CDR3 DNA reads TGTGCCAGCAGCTTAGTAGGATCGGGGACCTACGAGCAGTACTTC. As protein: CASSLVGSGTYEQYF.

This clonotype was seen ten or more times. The gene calls are TRBV12-3 or TRBV12-4 and TRBJ2-7; 7 positions agree with TRBD1. The CDR3 has 13 residues. J was trimmed by 6 bases and V by 4 bases; bases with no gene match: 6. CDR3 sequence: CASSWDSFSEQYF. As DNA, the CDR3 is TGTGCCAGCAGTTGGGACAGTTTCAGCGAGCAGTACTTC.

This clonotype was observed many times. V and J are TRBV3-1 and TRBJ2-7; D possibly matches TRBD1 or TRBD2 (7 bases each). Between the trimmed V and J ends, which lost 4 bases and 5 bases, there was a span of 15 bases. The V gene's germline CDR1 is LGHDT and CDR2 YNNKEL (reference sequence). CDR3 length: 14 residues. This chain's CDR3 is CASSPRGGIHEQYF. The CDR3 nucleotides are TGTGCCAGCAGCCCCAGGGGGGGGATCCACGAGCAGTACTTC.

The chain uses TRBV19 and TRBJ2-7; 8 bases agree with TRBD1. Germline V CDR1 and CDR2: LNHDA, SQIVND (reference sequence). The CDR3 runs to 15 residues. Losses at the gene ends were 5 bases for V and 7 bases for J; bases not matched to a gene: 13. The CDR3 nucleotides are TGTGCCAGTAGTGGCCGGACAGGGAAGGGCTGGGAGCAGTACTTC. Amino acids: CASSGRTGKGWEQYF.

This clonotype came up many times. CDR3 in amino acids: CASTTSGEHTDTQYF. The CDR3 DNA is TGTGCCAGCACTACCAGCGGGGAACACACAGATACGCAGTATTTT. The chain uses TRBV28 and TRBJ2-3, with 7 bases aligning to TRBD2. Germline-derived CDR1 and CDR2 are MDHEN and SYDVKM. This CDR3 comprises 15 residues. V gave up 7 bases and J gave up 2 bases; unmatched junction bases: 9.

V and J are TRBV27 and TRBJ2-6; no firm D call. Trimming pared 2 bases from V and 0 bases from J, leaving 5 bases between. This CDR3 spans 15 amino acids. Looked up from germline, CDR1 is MNHEY and CDR2 is SMNVEV (reference sequence). The CDR3 bases are TGTGCCAGCAGTTTAATCCTCTCTGGGGCCAACGTCCTGACTTTC. It encodes CASSLILSGANVLTF.